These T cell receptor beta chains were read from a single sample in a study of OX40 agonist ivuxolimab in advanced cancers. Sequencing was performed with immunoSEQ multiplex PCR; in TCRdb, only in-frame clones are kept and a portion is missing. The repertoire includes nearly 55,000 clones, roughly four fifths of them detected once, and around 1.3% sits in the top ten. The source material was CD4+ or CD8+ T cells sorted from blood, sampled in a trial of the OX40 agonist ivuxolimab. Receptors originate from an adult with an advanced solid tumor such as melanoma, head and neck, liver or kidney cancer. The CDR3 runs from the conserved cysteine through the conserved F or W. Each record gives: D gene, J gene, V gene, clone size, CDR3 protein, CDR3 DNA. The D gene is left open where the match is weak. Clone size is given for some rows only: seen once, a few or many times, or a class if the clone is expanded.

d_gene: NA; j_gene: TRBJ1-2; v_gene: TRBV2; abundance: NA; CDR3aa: CASRLRGDYGYTF; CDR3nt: TGTGCCAGCAGGCTCAGGGGTGACTATGGCTACACCTTC
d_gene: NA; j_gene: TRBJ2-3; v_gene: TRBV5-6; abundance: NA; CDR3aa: CASSDRLRTDTQYF; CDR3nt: TGTGCCAGCAGTGATAGGCTCCGCACAGATACGCAGTATTTT
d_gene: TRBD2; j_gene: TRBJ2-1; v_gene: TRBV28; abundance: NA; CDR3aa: CASSFPLAGGPSSYNEQFF; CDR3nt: TGTGCCAGCAGTTTCCCCCTAGCGGGAGGGCCGAGCTCCTACAATGAGCAGTTCTTC
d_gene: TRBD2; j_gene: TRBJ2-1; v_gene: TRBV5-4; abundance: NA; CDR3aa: CASSQTSGLTYNEQFF; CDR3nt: TGTGCCAGCAGCCAGACTAGCGGACTCACCTACAATGAGCAGTTCTTC
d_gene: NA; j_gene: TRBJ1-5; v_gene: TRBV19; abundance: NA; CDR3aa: CASSIGQDNQPQHF; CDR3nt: TGTGCCAGTAGTATAGGACAGGACAATCAGCCCCAGCATTTT
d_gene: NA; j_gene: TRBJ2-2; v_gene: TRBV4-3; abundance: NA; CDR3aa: CASSQETLANTGELFF; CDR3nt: TGCGCCAGCAGCCAAGAGACACTAGCAAACACCGGGGAGCTGTTTTTT
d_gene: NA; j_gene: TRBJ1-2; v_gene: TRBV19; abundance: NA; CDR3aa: CASRMAGRLELYGYTF; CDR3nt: TGTGCCAGTAGGATGGCGGGTCGACTCGAACTCTATGGCTACACCTTC
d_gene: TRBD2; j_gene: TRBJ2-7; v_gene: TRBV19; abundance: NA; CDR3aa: CASSIDPLEAGETYEQYF; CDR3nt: TGTGCCAGTAGTATAGATCCCCTTGAGGCGGGAGAAACCTACGAGCAGTACTTC
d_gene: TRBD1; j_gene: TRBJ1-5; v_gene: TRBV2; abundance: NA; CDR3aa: CASMILGQSNQPQHF; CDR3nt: TGTGCCAGCATGATTTTGGGACAGAGCAATCAGCCCCAGCATTTT
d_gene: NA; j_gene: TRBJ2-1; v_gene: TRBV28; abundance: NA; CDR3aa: CASSPEPSGVRSYNEQFF; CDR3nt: TGTGCCAGCAGTCCAGAACCTTCGGGGGTCCGATCCTACAATGAGCAGTTCTTC
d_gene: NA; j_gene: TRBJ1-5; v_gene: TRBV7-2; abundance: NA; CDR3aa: CASSLDNQPQHF; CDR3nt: TGTGCCAGCAGCTTAGACAATCAGCCCCAGCATTTT
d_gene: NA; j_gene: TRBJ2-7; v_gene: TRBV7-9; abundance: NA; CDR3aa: CASSLTGYEQYF; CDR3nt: TGTGCCAGCAGCTTAACAGGGTACGAGCAGTACTTC
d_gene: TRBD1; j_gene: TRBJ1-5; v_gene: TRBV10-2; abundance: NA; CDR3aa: CASSEPGGGNQPQHF; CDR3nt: TGCGCCAGCAGTGAGCCAGGGGGAGGCAATCAGCCCCAGCATTTT
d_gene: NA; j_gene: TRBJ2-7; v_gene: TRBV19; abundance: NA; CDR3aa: CARATWGSSDEQYF; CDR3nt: TGTGCCAGAGCAACTTGGGGTTCCTCTGACGAGCAGTACTTC
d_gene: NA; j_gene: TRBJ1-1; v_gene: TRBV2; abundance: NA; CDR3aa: CASRRTNTEAFF; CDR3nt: TGTGCCAGCAGACGGACCAACACTGAAGCTTTCTTT
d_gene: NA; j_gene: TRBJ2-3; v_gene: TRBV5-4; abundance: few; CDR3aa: CASGRLPHHTDTQYF; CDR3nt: TGTGCCAGCGGCCGACTGCCCCACCACACAGATACGCAGTATTTT